The clone carrying this TCR beta chain was recorded many times. Its target is not known. Moderate-to-severe activity, CAS ≥3, NOSPECS ≥4 and a duration under 3 months were seen in donors with ophthalmopathy. The data originate from a study of Graves' ophthalmopathy and Graves' hyperthyroidism. Study-wide findings and caveats: Most clonotypes expanded in thyroid above 0.001 frequency were present in blood too. Prediction of ophthalmopathy progression reached about 70% sensitivity and 72% to 75% specificity. Ophthalmopathy was separated from stable hyperthyroidism by a 13-signature model with around 89% sensitivity and just under 84% specificity.

From RNA, the CDR3 regions of TCR beta chains were amplified and sequenced. After a first-round RT-PCR with HTBI primers, a second-round multiplex PCR was run. TCRdb reanalysed the multiplex PCR reads using MiXCR and keeps one entry per CDR3 protein. The data contain 450,000 or so distinct CDR3 sequences, around 14% of them singletons. Trimming removed 4 bases from V and 3 bases from J; junction bases left unmatched: 4. This CDR3 has 15 amino acids. Source material: blood. The clonotype was recovered from a woman under 40 with Graves' ophthalmopathy. V is TRBV12-3 or TRBV12-4 and J is TRBJ1-3; 9 bases are shared with TRBD1. CDR3 DNA: TGTGCCAGCAGTTCGGACAGGGGTTTTGGAAACACCATATATTTT. Protein product: CASSSDRGFGNTIYF.